A single sample gave rise to the 17 T cell receptor beta chains below, sequenced in a study of CD8 T cells in ankylosing spondylitis. These receptors have no known antigen. From the 5' RACE reads, TCRdb called clonotypes with MiXCR, one entry per CDR3 protein. Among 650,000 to 800,000 distinct CDR3 sequences listed, around 19% were seen once. General study results and limits: Seemingly distinctive of ankylosing spondylitis blood was a TCR beta motif formed by eight highly homologous variants.

The sequenced sample was blood, either unsorted or a sorted T cell fraction (not recorded which). The source is a male donor with ankylosing spondylitis.

This chain joins TRBV20-1 and TRBJ1-1, with 8 bases that match TRBD1. The CDR3 totals 14 residues. V lost 5 bases and J lost 4; bases outside the gene matches: 9. The germline gives CDR1 DFQATT, CDR2 SNEGSKA (reference sequence). The CDR3, as DNA: TGCAGTGCTCCGGGACAGGTCGGGGGCACTGAAGCTTTCTTT. Protein sequence: CSAPGQVGGTEAFF.

This clonotype has more than one count but fewer than ten. The CDR3 DNA reads as TGTGCCAGCAGCTCCGTGTCCGCAGATACGCAGTATTTT. Residues: CASSSVSADTQYF. The chain couples TRBV7-2 to TRBJ2-3, with unresolved D. Germline CDR1 SGHTA, CDR2 FQGNSA. The CDR3 has 13 residues. Trimming shortened V by 4 bases and J by 4 bases, and 9 bases separated the two germline ends.

This clonotype has more than one count but fewer than ten. V is TRBV5-1 and J is TRBJ2-1; D might be TRBD2 (6 bases). The V end was cut by 0 bases, the J end by 9 bases, with 25 bases between. Germline V CDR1 and CDR2: SGHRS, YFSETQ. This CDR3 has 18 amino acids. CDR3: CASSLGRTTSRYKAEQFF. In DNA form, the CDR3 reads TGCGCCAGCAGCTTGGGTCGGACAACTAGCCGGTATAAGGCTGAGCAGTTCTTC.

This clonotype was seen a handful of times. The chain carries TRBV5-1 and TRBJ1-4; D is possibly TRBD1 (6 bases). From germline, CDR1 is SGHRS and CDR2 YFSETQ. Trimming cost V 0 bases and J 3 bases, with 9 bases left between them. This CDR3 has 15 amino acids. DNA of the CDR3: TGCGCCAGCAGCTTGGGGGACACAGCTAATGAAAAACTGTTTTTT. This gives the protein CASSLGDTANEKLFF.

This clonotype was counted between two and nine times. In DNA form, the CDR3 reads TGTGCCAGCAGTTTATGGGCAGGGGCCGTCGCTGAAGCTTTCTTT. Amino acids: CASSLWAGAVAEAFF. The V and J genes are TRBV27 and TRBJ1-1, with D tentatively TRBD1 (6 bases). Trimming removed 1 base at V and 6 bases at J, with 15 bases between. Germline-derived CDR1 and CDR2 are MNHEY and SMNVEV (reference sequence). CDR3 length: 15 amino acids.

The genes are TRBV12-3 or TRBV12-4 and TRBJ2-1; D possibly corresponds to TRBD2 (5 bases). The CDR3 length is 13 residues. Trimming stripped 4 bases from V and 3 bases from J, with 7 bases between. The CDR3 sequence: CASSWGVYNEQFF. CDR3 nucleotide sequence: TGTGCCAGCAGTTGGGGAGTCTACAATGAGCAGTTCTTC.

This chain joins TRBV4-3 and TRBJ2-7; 8 nucleotides align to TRBD1. CDR3 length: 16 residues. V gave up 0 bases and J gave up 7 bases; unmatched junction bases: 11. Germline V gene lookup returns CDR1 LGHNA and CDR2 YSLEER. The CDR3 DNA sequence: TGCGCCAGCAGCCAAGATCGGGCAGGGGGCAGGTGGGAGCAGTACTTC. Translated: CASSQDRAGGRWEQYF.

This clonotype was detected a few times. The rearrangement uses TRBV12-3 or TRBV12-4 and TRBJ1-1; maybe TRBD1 (5 bases). The CDR3 consists of 14 residues. The V gene lost 3 bases and the J gene lost 5 bases, with 13 bases spanning the gap. Written as DNA, the CDR3 is TGTGCCAGCAGTTTTTGGAGGGGTGAGACTGAAGCTTTCTTT. Amino acid sequence: CASSFWRGETEAFF.

The chain uses TRBV29-1 and TRBJ1-2; no clear D. Trimming removed 6 bases from V and 2 bases from J, with 13 bases in between. The CDR3 is 13 amino acids. From germline, CDR1 is SQVTM and CDR2 ANQGSEA. CDR3 residues: CSVSGWGNYGYTF. The CDR3 region has the DNA TGCAGCGTCTCCGGTTGGGGAAACTATGGCTACACCTTC.

The genes are TRBV13 and TRBJ2-7, with D possibly TRBD2 on 6 matching bases. The CDR3 spans 13 residues. V was cut by 0 bases and J by 5 bases, with 8 bases left in between. In germline, CDR1 is PRHDT, CDR2 FYEKMQ (reference sequence). The CDR3 DNA follows: TGTGCCAGCAGCTTAGGGTGGAGGGACGAGCAGTACTTC. It specifies CASSLGWRDEQYF. The variable domain in full, with the rest retrieved from reference TRBV13 and TRBJ2-7, is AAGVIQSPRHLIKEKRETATLKCYPIPRHDTVYWYQQGPGQDPQFLISFYEKMQSDKGSIPDRFSAQQFSDYHSELNMSSLELGDSALYFCASSLGWRDEQYFGPGTRLTVT.

The chain combines TRBV27 with TRBJ1-2; TRBD1 matches at 7 bases. The V gene's germline CDR1 is MNHEY and CDR2 SMNVEV (reference sequence). There are 14 residues in the CDR3. Trimming removed 3 bases from V and 4 bases from J; junction bases left unmatched: 5. Here the CDR3 reads CASSFAGDSYGYTF. For the CDR3, the DNA is TGTGCCAGCAGTTTCGCAGGGGACAGCTATGGCTACACCTTC.

The rearrangement joins TRBV7-2 to TRBJ1-6; D unresolved. There are 16 residues in the CDR3. V lost 2 bases and J 10 bases, leaving 18 bases between the germline ends. Germline CDR1 is SGHTA and CDR2 is FQGNSA. The CDR3: CASSLPPGGIPSPLHF. CDR3 coding DNA: TGTGCCAGCAGCTTACCTCCCGGAGGCATTCCCTCACCCCTCCACTTT. Full variable domain (remainder filled in from reference TRBV7-2 and TRBJ1-6): GAGVSQSPSNKVTEKGKDVELRCDPISGHTALYWYRQSLGQGLEFLIYFQGNSAPDKSGLPSDRFSAERTGGSVSTLTIQRTQQEDSAVYLCASSLPPGGIPSPLHFGNGTRLTVT.

Only a few counts were recorded for this clonotype. This rearrangement joins TRBV25-1 to TRBJ2-5; no definite D call. The V gene's germline CDR1 is MGHDK and CDR2 SYGVNS. The ends were cut back, 1 base at V and 2 bases at J, with 8 bases in the middle. The CDR3 sequence is 14 residues long. CDR3 in DNA: TGTGCCAGCAGTGAATTGAACAAACAAGAGACCCAGTACTTC. Translated: CASSELNKQETQYF.

The chain recombines TRBV5-1 with TRBJ2-5; possible D gene TRBD2, 5 bases. Germline V gene lookup returns CDR1 SGHRS and CDR2 YFSETQ. Trimming took 2 bases from V and 5 from J, leaving 13 bases between them. The CDR3 covers 14 residues. The CDR3: CASSFWELGETQYF. The CDR3, as DNA: TGCGCCAGCAGCTTCTGGGAGCTTGGCGAGACCCAGTACTTC.

The chain links TRBV7-8 to TRBJ2-3; D may be TRBD1 or TRBD2 (5 bases each). Germline V lookup: CDR1 SGHVS, CDR2 FQNEAQ. CDR3 length equals 16 residues. V was shortened by 1 base and J by 6 bases, with 17 bases between the two germline ends. The CDR3 is CASSLGGSGTSDTQYF. CDR3 DNA: TGTGCCAGCAGCTTAGGGGGCTCGGGGACGTCTGATACGCAGTATTTT.

The CDR3 loop reads CSARRGPYEQYF. As DNA, the CDR3 is TGCAGCGCTCGCAGGGGGCCCTACGAGCAGTACTTC. The chain carries TRBV29-1 and TRBJ2-7, with 8 bases identical to TRBD1. The ends lost 7 bases at V and 2 bases at J; junction bases unmatched: 4. The CDR3 sequence is 12 residues long. Germline CDR1 and CDR2: SQVTM and ANQGSEA.

This sequence joins TRBV11-2 and TRBJ2-3, with 13 bases lining up with TRBD2. Germline V gene sequence: CDR1 SGHAT, CDR2 FQNNGV. This CDR3 contains 19 residues. The V and J ends lost 5 bases and 0 bases, in that order; junction bases with no gene match: 11. The CDR3 DNA reads TGTGCCAGCAGCCCCTCGGGACTAGCGGGACTAGATAGCACAGATACGCAGTATTTT. It translates to CASSPSGLAGLDSTDTQYF.